A selection of T cell receptor beta chains follows, all from one sample in a study of Graves' ophthalmopathy and Graves' hyperthyroidism. A single record per CDR3 protein comes from TCRdb applying MiXCR to the multiplex PCR reads. The sample records some 250,000 distinct CDR3 sequences, less than 55% being singletons. Sequenced: peripheral blood. These TCRs come from an adult man with Graves' ophthalmopathy. Both conserved end residues are part of each CDR3. The D gene is left open where the match is weak. Only some rows state a clone size, as once, few, many or a class for expanded clones.

D gene,clone size,V gene,J gene,CDR3 protein,CDR3 DNA
.,few,TRBV24-1,TRBJ1-2,CATSESTGIYGYTF,TGTGCCACCAGTGAATCTACAGGAATCTATGGCTACACCTTC
.,.,TRBV3-1,TRBJ2-5,CASTAKETQYF,TGTGCCAGCACCGCCAAAGAGACCCAGTACTTC
TRBD1,.,TRBV29-1,TRBJ1-3,CSALTGLSGNTIYF,TGCAGCGCCCTGACAGGGTTAAGTGGAAACACCATATATTTT
TRBD1,few,TRBV5-5,TRBJ2-7,CASTPGTGGQYF,TGTGCCAGCACCCCTGGGACAGGGGGGCAGTACTTC
.,.,TRBV20-1,TRBJ1-5,CSASTRVGNQPQHF,TGCAGTGCTAGTACCAGGGTTGGCAATCAGCCCCAGCATTTT
TRBD1,.,TRBV12-3/TRBV12-4,TRBJ1-2,CASTEGQYMYGYTF,TGTGCCAGCACCGAGGGACAGTATATGTATGGCTACACCTTC
TRBD1,once,TRBV25-1,TRBJ1-5,CASTHSQGDRRGNQPQHF,TGTGCCAGCACCCATTCACAGGGGGACCGGCGAGGCAATCAGCCCCAGCATTTT
TRBD1,few,TRBV29-1,TRBJ2-7,CSVIQGYGYEQYF,TGCAGCGTTATACAGGGGTATGGGTACGAGCAGTACTTC
TRBD1,.,TRBV7-9,TRBJ2-7,CASSFTGVGYEQYF,TGTGCCAGCAGCTTTACAGGGGTAGGCTACGAGCAGTACTTC
TRBD2,.,TRBV19,TRBJ2-1,CASNGDIPGLARYNEQFF,TGTGCCAGTAACGGGGACATACCGGGACTAGCTAGGTACAATGAGCAGTTCTTC
.,.,TRBV12-3/TRBV12-4,TRBJ1-4,CASSEAGEQSGKLFF,TGTGCCAGCAGTGAAGCTGGCGAGCAGTCAGGAAAACTGTTTTTT
.,.,TRBV6-5,TRBJ1-6,CASSARAGDSPLHF,TGTGCCAGCAGTGCCCGGGCTGGGGATTCACCCCTCCACTTT
TRBD2,many,TRBV7-2,TRBJ2-7,CASSLLAGAHSYEQYF,TGTGCCAGCAGCTTACTAGCGGGGGCCCACTCCTACGAGCAGTACTTC
.,.,TRBV11-3,TRBJ2-6,CASRGRGRISSGANVLTF,TGTGCCAGCAGGGGACGCGGACGGATTAGCTCTGGGGCCAACGTCCTGACTTTC
.,.,TRBV14,TRBJ1-4,CASTSGATNEKLFF,TGTGCCAGCACCTCAGGAGCAACTAATGAAAAACTGTTTTTT
.,few,TRBV5-8,TRBJ1-5,CASSLSGSQPQHF,TGTGCCAGCAGCTTATCGGGATCCCAGCCCCAGCATTTT
.,many,TRBV10-3,TRBJ1-2,CAISEERGYTF,TGTGCCATCAGTGAGGAAAGGGGCTACACCTTC
.,.,TRBV7-9,TRBJ1-1,CASSLVGRRGTTEAFF,TGTGCCAGCAGCTTAGTCGGGAGGAGGGGTACCACTGAAGCTTTCTTT
TRBD1,.,TRBV7-2,TRBJ1-3,CASSLTQGVSSGNTIYF,TGTGCCAGCAGCTTGACACAGGGGGTTAGCTCTGGAAACACCATATATTTT
.,.,TRBV20-1,TRBJ2-7,CSAEIRDSGYEQYF,TGCAGTGCAGAGATCCGGGACTCAGGCTACGAGCAGTACTTC
.,few,TRBV12-3/TRBV12-4,TRBJ2-5,CASSSPSLEGETQYF,TGTGCCAGCAGTTCCCCGTCTCTAGAGGGGGAGACCCAGTACTTC
.,few,TRBV6-5,TRBJ1-1,CATSGSYTEAFF,TGTGCCACCAGTGGAAGTTACACTGAAGCTTTCTTT
.,few,TRBV7-2,TRBJ2-5,CASSRAGETQYF,TGTGCCAGCAGTCGGGCAGGAGAGACCCAGTACTTC
TRBD1,.,TRBV2,TRBJ1-2,CASRARTGEAGYTF,TGTGCCAGCAGAGCCCGTACAGGGGAGGCTGGCTACACCTTC
TRBD1,.,TRBV15,TRBJ2-7,CATSRPTGGRNQYF,TGTGCCACCAGCAGGCCAACAGGGGGCCGCAATCAGTACTTC
.,many,TRBV29-1,TRBJ2-6,CSVLGTEPSGANVLTF,TGCAGCGTCTTGGGGACGGAACCCTCTGGGGCCAACGTCCTGACTTTC
TRBD1,few,TRBV4-1,TRBJ1-6,CASSQEKGASNSPLHF,TGCGCCAGCAGCCAGGAAAAGGGGGCGAGTAATTCACCCCTCCACTTT